This T cell receptor (beta chain) was retrieved from a study of Graves' ophthalmopathy and Graves' hyperthyroidism. Study-level background: Sampling took place at initial diagnosis, with peripheral blood obtained before any treatment.

Scientists amplified the TCR beta CDR3 regions from RNA transcripts. The first-round RT-PCR employed HTBI primers together with the Qiagen OneStep RT-PCR kit. A multiplex PCR was then performed as the second round. Each CDR3 protein is one row after TCRdb ran MiXCR on the multiplex PCR reads. The sample consists of hundreds of thousands of distinct CDR3 sequences, approximately 22% of them appearing once. Study-level results: The majority of expanded thyroid clonotypes above 0.001 frequency also occurred in blood.

This clonotype was seen repeatedly, ten times or more. Its antigen is unknown. The CDR3 runs to 16 residues. Between the trimmed V and J ends, which lost 2 bases and 0 bases, there was a span of 13 bases. Germline-derived CDR1 and CDR2 are MDHEN and SYDVKM. Hyperthyroidism showing no ophthalmopathy within 18 months of follow-up was stable. The rearrangement links TRBV28 to TRBJ1-1; D not certain. Sequenced: peripheral blood. This sequence originates from a woman between 18 and 30 years old with stable Graves' hyperthyroidism. Some clones in this sample may be carry-over from other donors' samples. This CDR3 reads CASSLGQVILNTEAFF. The CDR3 DNA reads TGTGCCAGCAGTTTAGGCCAGGTTATTCTGAACACTGAAGCTTTCTTT.